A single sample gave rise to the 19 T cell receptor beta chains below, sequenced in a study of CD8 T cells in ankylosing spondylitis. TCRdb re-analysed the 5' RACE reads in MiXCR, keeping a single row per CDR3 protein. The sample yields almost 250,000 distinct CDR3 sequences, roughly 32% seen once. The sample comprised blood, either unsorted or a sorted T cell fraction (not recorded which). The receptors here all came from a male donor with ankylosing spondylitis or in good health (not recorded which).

CDR3 region: CASRTRNGETQYF. CDR3 DNA sequence: TGTGCCAGCAGGACCAGAAATGGAGAGACCCAGTACTTC. The rearrangement links TRBV2 to TRBJ2-5, with no clear D. The germline V gene encodes CDR1 SNHLY and CDR2 FYNNEI. The CDR3 is 13 residues long. V dropped 6 bases and J dropped 4 bases, with 12 bases sitting between them.

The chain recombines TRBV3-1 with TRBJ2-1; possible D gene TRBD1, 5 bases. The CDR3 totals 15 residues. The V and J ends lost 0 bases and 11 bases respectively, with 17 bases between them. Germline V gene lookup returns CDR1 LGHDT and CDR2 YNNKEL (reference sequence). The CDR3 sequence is CASSQDVLQAGKQFF. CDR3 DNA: TGTGCCAGCAGCCAAGATGTACTACAAGCAGGGAAGCAGTTCTTC.

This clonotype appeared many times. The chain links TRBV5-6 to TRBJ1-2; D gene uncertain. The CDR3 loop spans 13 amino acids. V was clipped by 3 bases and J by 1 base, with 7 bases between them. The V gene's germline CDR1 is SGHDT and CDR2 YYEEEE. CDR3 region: CASSSDVNYGYTF. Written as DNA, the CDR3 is TGTGCCAGCAGCTCGGACGTTAACTATGGCTACACCTTC.

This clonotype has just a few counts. The CDR3 DNA reads TGTGCCAGCAGCTTAGGTGGACAGGGGGCCCTCTATGGCTACACCTTC. Translated, it gives CASSLGGQGALYGYTF. This chain links TRBV7-9 with TRBJ1-2; TRBD1 aligns across 11 bases. CDR1 and CDR2 (germline): SEHNR, FQNEAQ (reference sequence). The CDR3 has 16 amino acids. V was pared by 1 base and J by 4 bases, with 5 bases of the junction left unmatched.

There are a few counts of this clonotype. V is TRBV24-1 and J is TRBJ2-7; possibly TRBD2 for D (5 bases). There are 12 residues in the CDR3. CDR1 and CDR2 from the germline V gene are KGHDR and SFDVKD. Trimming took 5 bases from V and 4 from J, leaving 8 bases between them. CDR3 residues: CATSAGSYEQYF. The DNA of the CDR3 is TGTGCCACCAGTGCGGGGTCTTACGAGCAGTACTTC.

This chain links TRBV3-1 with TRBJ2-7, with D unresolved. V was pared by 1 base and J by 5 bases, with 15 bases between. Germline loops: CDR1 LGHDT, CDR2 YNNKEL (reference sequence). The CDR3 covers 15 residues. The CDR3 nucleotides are TGTGCCAGCAGCCAAGGTATCACCGGTCGGGACGAGCAGTACTTC. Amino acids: CASSQGITGRDEQYF.

The CDR3 loop reads CASSLEERDIQYF. CDR3 sequence (DNA): TGTGCCAGCAGCTTAGAGGAACGGGACATTCAGTACTTC. The chain employs TRBV7-9 and TRBJ2-4; no definite D call. This CDR3 is built from 13 residues. Germline V CDR1 and CDR2: SEHNR, FQNEAQ (reference sequence). V was trimmed by 1 base and J by 8 bases, leaving 9 bases between them.

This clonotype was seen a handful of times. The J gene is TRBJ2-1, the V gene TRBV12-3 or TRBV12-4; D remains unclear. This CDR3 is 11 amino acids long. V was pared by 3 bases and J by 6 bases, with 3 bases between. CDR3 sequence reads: CASSFSNEQFF. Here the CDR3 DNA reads TGTGCCAGCAGTTTTAGCAATGAGCAGTTCTTC.

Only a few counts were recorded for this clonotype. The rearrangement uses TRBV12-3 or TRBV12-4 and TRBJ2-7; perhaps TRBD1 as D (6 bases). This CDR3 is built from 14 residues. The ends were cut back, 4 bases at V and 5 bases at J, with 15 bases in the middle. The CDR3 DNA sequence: TGTGCCAGCAGTTCGGGACCGGGACAAGACGAGCAGTACTTC. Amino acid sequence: CASSSGPGQDEQYF.

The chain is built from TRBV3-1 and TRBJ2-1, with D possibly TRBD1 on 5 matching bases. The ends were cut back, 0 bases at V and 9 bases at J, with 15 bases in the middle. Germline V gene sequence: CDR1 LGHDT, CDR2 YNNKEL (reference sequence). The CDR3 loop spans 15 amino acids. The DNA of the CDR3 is TGTGCCAGCAGCCAAGATCTAGGGGTTTACGGTGAGCAGTTCTTC. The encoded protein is CASSQDLGVYGEQFF.

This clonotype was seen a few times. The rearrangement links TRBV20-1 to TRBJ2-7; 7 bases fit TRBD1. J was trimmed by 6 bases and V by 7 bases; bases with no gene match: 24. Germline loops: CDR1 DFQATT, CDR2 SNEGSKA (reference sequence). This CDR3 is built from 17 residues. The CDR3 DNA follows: TGCAGTGGGGTTTGTATCTCCCCCGGGACAGATAAGTTCGAGCAGTACTTC. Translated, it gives CSGVCISPGTDKFEQYF.

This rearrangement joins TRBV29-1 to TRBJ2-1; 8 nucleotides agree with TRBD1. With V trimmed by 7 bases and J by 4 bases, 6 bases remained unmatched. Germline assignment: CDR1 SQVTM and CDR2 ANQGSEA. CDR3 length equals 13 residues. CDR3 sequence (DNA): TGCAGCGCTCGGACAGGGCAGTACAATGAGCAGTTCTTC. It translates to CSARTGQYNEQFF.

The CDR3 is CATSRTGLTDTQYF. Here the CDR3 DNA reads TGTGCCACCAGCAGGACAGGGTTGACAGATACGCAGTATTTT. This chain connects TRBV15 to TRBJ2-3; 7 bases map to TRBD1. CDR3 length: 14 residues. V lost 3 bases and J lost 3; bases outside the gene matches: 3. Germline V gene data show CDR1 as LNHNV and CDR2 as YYDKDF (reference sequence).

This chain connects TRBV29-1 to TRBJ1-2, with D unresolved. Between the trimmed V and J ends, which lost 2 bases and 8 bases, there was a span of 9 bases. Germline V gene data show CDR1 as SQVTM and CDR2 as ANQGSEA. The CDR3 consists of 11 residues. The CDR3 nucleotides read TGCAGCGTTGAACGGGTGGGGGGCTACACCTTC. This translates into CSVERVGGYTF.

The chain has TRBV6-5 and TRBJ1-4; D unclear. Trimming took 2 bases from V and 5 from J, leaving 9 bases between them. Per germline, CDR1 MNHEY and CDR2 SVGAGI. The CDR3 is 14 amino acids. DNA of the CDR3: TGTGCCAGCAGTTACCGGTTCCCGAATGAAAAACTGTTTTTT. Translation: CASSYRFPNEKLFF.

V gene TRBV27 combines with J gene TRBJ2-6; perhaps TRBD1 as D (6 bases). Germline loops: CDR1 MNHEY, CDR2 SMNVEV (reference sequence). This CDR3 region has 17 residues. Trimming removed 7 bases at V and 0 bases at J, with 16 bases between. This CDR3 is CASTFLTGISGANVLTF. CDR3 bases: TGTGCCAGCACCTTCCTTACAGGGATCTCTGGGGCCAACGTCCTGACTTTC.

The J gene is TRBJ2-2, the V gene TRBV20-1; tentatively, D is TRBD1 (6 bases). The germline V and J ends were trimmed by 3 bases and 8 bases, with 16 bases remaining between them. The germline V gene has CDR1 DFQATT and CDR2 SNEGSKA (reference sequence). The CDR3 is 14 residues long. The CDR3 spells CSARVQQGRGELFF. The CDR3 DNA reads TGCAGTGCTAGGGTGCAACAGGGTAGAGGGGAGCTGTTTTTT.

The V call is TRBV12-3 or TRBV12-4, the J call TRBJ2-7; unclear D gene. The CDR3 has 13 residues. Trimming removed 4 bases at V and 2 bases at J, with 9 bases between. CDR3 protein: CASSWTVAYEQYF. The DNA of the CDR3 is TGTGCCAGCAGTTGGACGGTCGCCTACGAGCAGTACTTC.

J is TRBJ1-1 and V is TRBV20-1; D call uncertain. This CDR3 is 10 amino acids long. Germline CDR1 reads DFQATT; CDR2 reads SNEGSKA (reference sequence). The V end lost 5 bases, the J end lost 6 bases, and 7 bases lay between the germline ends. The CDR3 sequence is CSASPPEAFF. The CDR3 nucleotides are TGCAGTGCTTCTCCTCCTGAAGCTTTCTTT.